This record covers a single T cell receptor beta chain. What it recognizes is unknown. This specimen comes from a study of cytomegalovirus exposure and HLA in healthy donors. On the study more broadly: There were tens of millions of unique TCRs (from HLA-typed donors) in an early data release. Overall study results and limits: Among TCR beta chains, those listed as cytomegalovirus-associated numbered fewer than 200.

This PCR relied on a set of 60 Vbeta primers and 13 Jbeta primers. Measured with immunoSEQ multiplex PCR; TCRdb has only the in-frame clones, and not every one. The sample lists 200,000 to 250,000 clones, over 80% occurring once. This receptor was identified in a boy aged 2 to 10 in good health and CMV-seronegative. Sequenced material: PBMCs.

CDR3 in DNA: TGTGCCAGCAGCTCGGGACTGACGAGGGCAGATACGCAGTATTTT. Protein: CASSSGLTRADTQYF. This chain links TRBV7-8 with TRBJ2-3, with D perhaps TRBD2 (6 bases). Germline lookup yields CDR1 SGHVS and CDR2 FQNEAQ. This CDR3 has 15 amino acids. V lost 4 bases to trimming and J lost 4 bases, with 15 bases between them. Full variable domain (remainder filled in from reference TRBV7-8 and TRBJ2-3): GAGVSQSPRYKVAKRGQDVALRCDPISGHVSLFWYQQALGQGPEFLTYFQNEAQLDKSGLPSDRFFAERPEGSVSTLKIQRTQQEDSAVYLCASSSGLTRADTQYFGPGTRLTVL.